This T cell receptor (beta chain) derives from a study of CD8 T cells in Susac syndrome. Random hexamers were used to reverse transcribe the RNA input (roughly 0.5 to 1 ug). Each CDR3 protein is one row after TCRdb ran MiXCR on the immunoSEQ multiplex PCR reads. The sample holds around 150,000 distinct CDR3 sequences; 95% are singletons and the top ten take 0.13% to 0.15%. From germline, CDR1 is SEHNR and CDR2 FQNEAQ (reference sequence). CDR3 size: 13 residues. The ends were cut back, 7 bases at V and 4 bases at J, with 13 bases in the middle. This chain links TRBV7-9 with TRBJ1-1; D is undetermined. The receptor's source is a human donor with Susac syndrome. The material sequenced was CD4+ T cells from PBMCs. The CDR3 nucleotides read TGTGCCAGCAACAAGGCAGAGGCCACTGAAGCTTTCTTT. Its protein is CASNKAEATEAFF.